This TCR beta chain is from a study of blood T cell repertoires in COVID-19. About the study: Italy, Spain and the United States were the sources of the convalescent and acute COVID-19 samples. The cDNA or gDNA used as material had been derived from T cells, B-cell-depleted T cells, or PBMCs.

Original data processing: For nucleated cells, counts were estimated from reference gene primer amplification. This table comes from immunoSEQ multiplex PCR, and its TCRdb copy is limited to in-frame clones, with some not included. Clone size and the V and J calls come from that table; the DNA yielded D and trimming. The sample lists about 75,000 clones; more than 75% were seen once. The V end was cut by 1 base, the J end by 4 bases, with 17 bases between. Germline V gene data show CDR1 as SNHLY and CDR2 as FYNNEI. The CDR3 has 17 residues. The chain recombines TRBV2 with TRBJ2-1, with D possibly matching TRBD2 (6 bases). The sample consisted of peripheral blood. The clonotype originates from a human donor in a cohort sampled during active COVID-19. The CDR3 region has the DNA TGTGCCAGCAGTGAAGGACTAGGCAAGGGGCATTACAATGAGCAGTTCTTC. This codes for CASSEGLGKGHYNEQFF.